What follows are 30 T cell receptor beta chains derived from one specimen sequenced in a study of T-cell reconstitution after alpha-beta-depleted transplantation in children. For TCRbeta, the library was prepared with unique molecular identifiers. One entry per CDR3 protein results from TCRdb running MiXCR on the PCR reads. The repertoire holds about 420,000 distinct CDR3 sequences, roughly 15% seen once, with about 32% in the top ten. Sample: PBMCs, mostly from graft donor cells, taken 360 days after TCRalphabeta/CD19-depleted stem cell transplant. These receptor sequences come from a boy in the first two years of life who had a stem cell transplant for Wiskott-Aldrich syndrome, so the T cells may come from the graft donor.

The V gene is TRBV29-1, the J gene TRBJ2-5; TRBD2 matches 7 bases. The length of the CDR3 is 14 residues. V shed 4 bases, J shed 2 bases, and the junction held 7 bases outside the gene matches. Germline lookup yields CDR1 SQVTM and CDR2 ANQGSEA. CDR3 sequence (DNA): TGCAGCGTTGGGGAGGGAGACCTACAAGAGACCCAGTACTTC. This translates into CSVGEGDLQETQYF.

This clonotype was seen only a few times. This chain uses TRBV6-2 or TRBV6-3 with TRBJ2-3, with 8 bases fitting TRBD2. This CDR3 is built from 16 residues. CDR1 is MNHEY and CDR2 is SVGEGT in the germline V gene. The ends lost 4 bases at V and 1 base at J; junction bases unmatched: 7. The CDR3 reads CASSLREGLRTDTQYF. For the CDR3, the DNA is TGTGCCAGCAGTTTACGGGAGGGCCTCCGCACAGATACGCAGTATTTT.

Ten or more counts support this clonotype. The V and J genes are TRBV29-1 and TRBJ2-1; TRBD1 or TRBD2 may be the D gene (5 bases each). V lost 4 bases to trimming and J lost 0 bases, with 16 bases between them. The germline V gene has CDR1 SQVTM and CDR2 ANQGSEA. The CDR3 covers 16 residues. CDR3 protein: CSVGGLGTSSYNEQFF. The CDR3 region has the DNA TGCAGCGTTGGAGGCCTGGGGACGAGCTCCTACAATGAGCAGTTCTTC.

This clonotype was seen a few times. DNA of the CDR3: TGCGCCAGCAGCCCCGACAGGGCACGGAAAAAACTGTTTTTT. This codes for CASSPDRARKKLFF. This chain connects TRBV5-1 to TRBJ1-4; 7 bases match TRBD1. The CDR3 has 14 amino acids. Per the germline V gene, CDR1 is SGHRS and CDR2 is YFSETQ. Trimming cost V 4 bases and J 9 bases; bases outside gene matches: 9.

The genes are TRBV28 and TRBJ1-2; 9 bases align to TRBD1. The germline V gene encodes CDR1 MDHEN and CDR2 SYDVKM. Trimming cost V 6 bases and J 6 bases; bases outside gene matches: 8. This CDR3 has 14 amino acids. The CDR3 reads CASSSGQGTDGYTF. In DNA, the CDR3 is TGTGCCAGCAGCTCAGGACAGGGGACGGATGGCTACACCTTC.

The sample holds a few counts of this clonotype. The rearrangement joins TRBV18 to TRBJ2-1; 8 bases are shared with TRBD2. V was clipped by 5 bases and J by 0 bases; unmatched bases: 18. Germline V gene lookup returns CDR1 KGHSH and CDR2 LQKENI. The CDR3 is 20 residues long. The CDR3: CASSILGGDSNPHSYNEQFF. CDR3 coding DNA: TGTGCCAGCTCAATCCTCGGGGGGGACTCTAACCCTCACTCCTACAATGAGCAGTTCTTC.

The chain recombines TRBV3-1 with TRBJ2-7; 11 positions match TRBD2. Germline trimming cut 3 bases from V and 6 bases from J; bases unmatched to any gene: 4. The CDR3 spans 14 residues. CDR1 and CDR2 from the germline V gene are LGHDT and YNNKEL (reference sequence). In DNA form, the CDR3 reads TGTGCCAGCAGCCATCGGACTAGCGGGTTCGAGCAGTACTTC. Translated, it gives CASSHRTSGFEQYF.

This clonotype was observed a handful of times. The CDR3: CASSAVDTQYF. The CDR3 DNA follows: TGTGCCAGCAGTGCCGTGGATACGCAGTATTTT. The rearrangement joins TRBV2 to TRBJ2-3; unclear D gene. Germline CDR1 reads SNHLY; CDR2 reads FYNNEI. The CDR3 consists of 11 residues. The V end was cut by 4 bases, the J end by 6 bases, with 5 bases between.

This clonotype has more than one count but fewer than ten. The rearrangement uses TRBV29-1 and TRBJ1-2, with TRBD1 matching over 9 bases. This CDR3 spans 14 amino acids. The germline CDR1 and CDR2 sequences are SQVTM and ANQGSEA. V dropped 3 bases and J dropped 4; count of bases not matched to a gene: 6. CDR3 residues: CSVEDRGVTYGYTF. The DNA of the CDR3 is TGCAGCGTTGAGGACAGGGGCGTGACCTATGGCTACACCTTC.

V is TRBV5-1 and J is TRBJ2-2; maybe TRBD2 (5 bases). Trimming pared 7 bases from V and 4 bases from J, leaving 11 bases between. The germline V gene encodes CDR1 SGHRS and CDR2 YFSETQ. This CDR3 is built from 13 residues. The CDR3 loop reads CASSSRVTGELFF. CDR3 in DNA: TGCGCCAGCTCTTCGAGGGTCACCGGGGAGCTGTTTTTT.

This chain joins TRBV12-3 or TRBV12-4 and TRBJ2-3; D might be TRBD1 (6 bases). Trimming took 1 base from V and 6 from J, leaving 11 bases between them. The length of the CDR3 is 14 residues. The CDR3 reads CASSLVNRADTQYF. As DNA, the CDR3 is TGTGCCAGCAGTTTAGTAAACAGGGCGGATACGCAGTATTTT.

Only a few counts were recorded for this clonotype. The gene calls are TRBV12-3 or TRBV12-4 and TRBJ2-1, with TRBD2 identical over 8 bases. The CDR3 runs 18 residues. With 5 bases clipped from V and 0 bases from J, the junction kept 12 bases outside the gene matches. CDR3 nucleotide sequence: TGTGCCAGCAGTCCGGCGGGGGGTATAGCGGTCTCCTACAATGAGCAGTTCTTC. Translation gives CASSPAGGIAVSYNEQFF.

The V call is TRBV12-3 or TRBV12-4, the J call TRBJ2-7, with a tentative D call TRBD2 (5 bases). This CDR3 is built from 15 residues. V was pared by 5 bases and J by 2 bases, with 16 bases between. DNA for the CDR3: TGTGCCAGCAGTCCGTTGCCGACTACGACCTACGAGCAGTACTTC. Translated, it gives CASSPLPTTTYEQYF.

A few counts support this clonotype. The chain recombines TRBV12-3 or TRBV12-4 with TRBJ1-5; TRBD1 matches at 8 bases. The CDR3 consists of 15 residues. Trimming removed 5 bases from V and 4 bases from J; junction bases left unmatched: 7. CDR3 region: CASSQGARENQPQHF. DNA for the CDR3: TGTGCCAGCAGTCAGGGGGCGCGGGAGAATCAGCCCCAGCATTTT.

In this sample, this clonotype turned up a few times. The rearrangement links TRBV10-3 to TRBJ1-2; D is uncertain. Germline-derived CDR1 and CDR2 are ENHRY and SYGVKD. The ends were cut back, 4 bases at V and 5 bases at J, with 5 bases in the middle. This CDR3 contains 11 residues. For the CDR3, the DNA is TGTGCCATCAGTGGCACTTATGGCTACACCTTC. It is translated as CAISGTYGYTF.

Written as DNA, the CDR3 is TGTGCCAGCAGTTTTCGCCGGCGGGAGGTGGATACGCAGTATTTT. This codes for CASSFRRREVDTQYF. The chain has TRBV7-2 and TRBJ2-3, with 8 bases identical to TRBD2. With V trimmed by 6 bases and J by 6 bases, 11 bases remained unmatched. The length of the CDR3 is 15 residues. Looked up from germline, CDR1 is SGHTA and CDR2 is FQGNSA.

This clonotype has more than one count but fewer than ten. The CDR3 reads CASSLRQGVEQFF. For the CDR3, the DNA is TGCGCCAGCAGCCTTAGACAGGGAGTAGAGCAGTTCTTC. V usage is TRBV5-1 and J usage is TRBJ2-1, with 7 bases aligning to TRBD1. V lost 4 bases, J lost 10 bases, and 8 bases stayed unmatched. This CDR3 spans 13 amino acids. Germline V lookup: CDR1 SGHRS, CDR2 YFSETQ. Full variable domain (missing parts from reference TRBV5-1 and TRBJ2-1): KAGVTQTPRYLIKTRGQQVTLSCSPISGHRSVSWYQQTPGQGLQFLFEYFSETQRNKGNFPGRFSGRQFSNSRSEMNVSTLELGDSALYLCASSLRQGVEQFFGPGTRLTVL.

The chain is built from TRBV20-1 and TRBJ2-2; D tentatively reads TRBD1 or TRBD2 (5 bases each). The V end was cut by 0 bases, the J end by 9 bases, with 11 bases between. CDR1 and CDR2 (germline): DFQATT, SNEGSKA (reference sequence). This CDR3 contains 13 residues. The CDR3 here is CSARDGGRRELFF. Here the CDR3 DNA reads TGCAGTGCTAGAGATGGGGGACGGAGGGAGCTGTTTTTT.

The chain couples TRBV5-1 to TRBJ2-1; 10 nucleotides agree with TRBD2. Germline V gene lookup returns CDR1 SGHRS and CDR2 YFSETQ. V lost 4 bases to trimming and J lost 5 bases; unmatched junction nucleotides: 9. The CDR3 sequence is 16 residues long. CDR3 sequence reads: CASSPTTSGPDNEQFF. DNA for the CDR3: TGCGCCAGCAGCCCCACGACTAGCGGGCCCGACAATGAGCAGTTCTTC.

Only a few counts were recorded for this clonotype. CDR3 protein: CSARDSSGGRPYEQYF. Here the CDR3 DNA reads TGCAGTGCTAGAGATTCTAGCGGGGGGCGGCCCTACGAGCAGTACTTC. The V call is TRBV20-1, the J call TRBJ2-7; TRBD2 aligns across 11 bases. J gave up 2 bases and V 0 bases, and 6 bases lay outside the gene matches. The CDR3 consists of 16 residues. Germline values: CDR1 DFQATT, CDR2 SNEGSKA (reference sequence).

This chain joins TRBV29-1 and TRBJ2-7, with D possibly matching TRBD2 (7 bases). CDR3 length: 12 residues. V lost 8 bases, J lost 6 bases, and 17 bases lay in between. CDR1 is SQVTM and CDR2 is ANQGSEA in the germline V gene. As DNA, the CDR3 is TGCAGCCTCTCCGGGGGGCTTGGCGAGCAGTACTTC. Residues: CSLSGGLGEQYF.

The CDR3 DNA sequence: TGCGCCAGCAGCCAAGGTTACAGAGATACGCAGTATTTT. Protein product: CASSQGYRDTQYF. The chain combines TRBV4-3 with TRBJ2-3; D gene unclear. Per the germline V gene, CDR1 is LGHNA and CDR2 is YSLEER. The V end was cut by 1 base, the J end by 5 bases, with 7 bases between. The CDR3 is 13 residues long.

The rearrangement uses TRBV4-1 and TRBJ1-5, with D possibly matching TRBD1 (5 bases). The V gene's germline CDR1 is MGHRA and CDR2 YSYEKL. V was clipped by 1 base and J by 2 bases, with 9 bases between them. CDR3 length: 15 amino acids. Written as DNA, the CDR3 is TGCGCCAGCAGCCAAGGCAGGGATCGCAATCAGCCCCAGCATTTT. Translated, it gives CASSQGRDRNQPQHF.

This chain connects TRBV11-2 to TRBJ2-7; D remains ambiguous. The CDR3 consists of 14 residues. Germline V gene sequence: CDR1 SGHAT, CDR2 FQNNGV. Trimming took off 3 bases at V and 0 bases at J, with 9 bases between the two ends. CDR3 region: CASSLFLRSYEQYF. In DNA, the CDR3 is TGTGCCAGCAGCTTGTTTCTCCGCTCCTACGAGCAGTACTTC. The full variable domain, with the rest looked up from reference TRBV11-2 and TRBJ2-7, is EAGVAQSPRYKIIEKRQSVAFWCNPISGHATLYWYQQILGQGPKLLIQFQNNGVVDDSQLPKDRFSAERLKGVDSTLKIQPAKLEDSAVYLCASSLFLRSYEQYFGPGTRLTVT.

The genes are TRBV20-1 and TRBJ2-1; a possible D gene is TRBD2 (6 bases). CDR1 and CDR2 from the germline V gene are DFQATT and SNEGSKA (reference sequence). Deletions cut 4 bases from V and 7 bases from J, with 17 bases between. This CDR3 is 14 amino acids long. CDR3 sequence: CSANLARPNNEQFF. The DNA of the CDR3 is TGCAGTGCTAACCTAGCGAGGCCCAATAATGAGCAGTTCTTC.

A few counts support this clonotype. V usage is TRBV15 and J usage is TRBJ2-3; D unresolved. The length of the CDR3 is 14 residues. Per the germline V gene, CDR1 is LNHNV and CDR2 is YYDKDF (reference sequence). Deletions cut 1 base from V and 4 bases from J, with 9 bases between. The CDR3 reads CATSRGNEPDTQYF. The CDR3 region has the DNA TGTGCCACCAGCAGAGGCAACGAACCAGATACGCAGTATTTT.

In its sample, this clonotype was seen many times. This sequence joins TRBV7-9 and TRBJ2-7, with 8 nucleotides matching TRBD2. The ends lost 2 bases at V and 6 bases at J; junction bases unmatched: 9. CDR3 length equals 15 residues. Germline CDR1 SEHNR, CDR2 FQNEAQ (reference sequence). CDR3 amino acids: CASSLIPGGISEQYF. For the CDR3, the DNA is TGTGCCAGCAGCTTAATCCCGGGGGGGATCAGCGAGCAGTACTTC.

This clonotype was seen a handful of times. This chain uses TRBV5-1 with TRBJ2-3; D not certain. The V and J ends lost 0 bases and 5 bases respectively, with 19 bases between them. Germline V gives CDR1 SGHRS, CDR2 YFSETQ. The CDR3 has 17 amino acids. The CDR3 DNA reads as TGCGCCAGCAGCTTGGCCTCAGACCTAGTCCTGATAGATACGCAGTATTTT. Protein product: CASSLASDLVLIDTQYF.

The table lists this clonotype with a few counts. This sequence joins TRBV3-1 and TRBJ2-7; 8 bases agree with TRBD1. The CDR3 loop spans 13 amino acids. V lost 7 bases, J lost 3 bases, and 5 bases stayed unmatched. From germline, CDR1 is LGHDT and CDR2 YNNKEL (reference sequence). The CDR3 loop is CASTTGGSYEQYF. CDR3 nucleotide sequence: TGTGCCAGCACCACAGGGGGAAGCTACGAGCAGTACTTC.

This clonotype was counted between two and nine times. This rearrangement joins TRBV5-1 to TRBJ1-6, with 10 bases identical to TRBD1. J lost 9 bases, V lost 5 bases, and 5 bases had no gene match. Germline V gene lookup returns CDR1 SGHRS and CDR2 YFSETQ. The CDR3 extends over 14 amino acids. Written as DNA, the CDR3 is TGCGCCAGCAGGTCGGGACAGGGGAGTTCACCCCTCCACTTT. It codes for CASRSGQGSSPLHF.